These T cell receptor beta chains were read from a single sample in a study of blood T cells in healthy people across ages. TCRdb reprocessed the 5' RACE reads with MiXCR, giving one entry per CDR3 protein. The table has about a million distinct CDR3 sequences, roughly 52% seen once. Sequenced material: blood. These receptors came from a man aged 30-40 years in good health. CDR3s include the opening cysteine and the closing phenylalanine or tryptophan. D genes are given only for firm matches. Rows give clone size only sometimes, using once, few, many, or a class for an expanded clone.

size,J,V,D,CDR3,DNA
NA,TRBJ2-7,TRBV6-1,TRBD1,CASSPLKQGVHEQYF,TGTGCCAGCAGTCCCCTGAAACAGGGGGTACACGAGCAGTACTTC
NA,TRBJ2-3,TRBV7-2,TRBD2,CASSFRLAGGSDTQYF,TGTGCCAGCAGCTTTAGGCTAGCGGGGGGTTCAGATACGCAGTATTTT
few,TRBJ2-7,TRBV24-1,NA,CATSDDRAPSEQYF,TGTGCCACCAGTGATGATCGGGCGCCGAGCGAGCAGTACTTC
NA,TRBJ2-7,TRBV4-3,NA,CASSQDVLSSHEQYF,TGCGCCAGCAGCCAAGATGTGTTGAGCAGCCACGAGCAGTACTTC
NA,TRBJ2-2,TRBV5-1,TRBD2,CASRVPSGVNTGELFF,TGCGCCAGCAGAGTACCTAGCGGGGTGAACACCGGGGAGCTGTTTTTT
once,TRBJ1-1,TRBV3-1,NA,CASSQALIDTHAEAFF,TGTGCCAGCAGCCAAGCGTTGATTGACACGCACGCTGAAGCTTTCTTT
NA,TRBJ2-6,TRBV27,NA,CASSSGGLSGANVLTF,TGTGCCAGCAGTTCTGGGGGGCTCTCTGGGGCCAACGTCCTGACTTTC
NA,TRBJ2-5,TRBV7-9,TRBD1,CASSPSSRGIETQYF,TGTGCCAGCAGTCCAAGCAGCAGGGGGATTGAGACCCAGTACTTC
NA,TRBJ2-3,TRBV9,NA,CASSVVETDTQYF,TGTGCCAGCAGCGTAGTAGAGACAGATACGCAGTATTTT
NA,TRBJ1-3,TRBV6-5,NA,CASSYSPGNTIYF,TGTGCCAGCAGTTACTCCCCCGGAAACACCATATATTTT
NA,TRBJ2-4,TRBV7-3,NA,CASSPRGQFLTKNIQYF,TGTGCCAGCAGCCCACGTGGACAGTTTTTAACCAAAAACATTCAGTACTTC
NA,TRBJ1-4,TRBV4-1,NA,CASSPGLRFATNEELFF,TGCGCCAGCAGCCCAGGGCTGCGGTTTGCAACTAATGAAGAACTGTTTTTT
few,TRBJ1-2,TRBV12-3/TRBV12-4,NA,CASRADRFNRNYGYTF,TGTGCCAGCAGAGCCGACAGGTTCAACCGAAACTATGGCTACACCTTC
NA,TRBJ2-7,TRBV12-3/TRBV12-4,NA,CASSSETRVGYEQYF,TGTGCCAGCAGTTCTGAGACGCGGGTCGGGTACGAGCAGTACTTC
NA,TRBJ2-5,TRBV6-1,TRBD2,CASKLAGVETQYF,TGTGCCAGCAAACTAGCGGGGGTTGAGACCCAGTACTTC
few,TRBJ1-2,TRBV4-1,NA,CASSQGEGLDGYTF,TGCGCCAGCAGCCAAGGGGAGGGCCTGGATGGCTACACCTTC
NA,TRBJ2-7,TRBV12-3/TRBV12-4,NA,CASNRAGYPEQYF,TGTGCCAGCAACAGGGCCGGATATCCCGAGCAGTACTTC
NA,TRBJ1-2,TRBV6-5,NA,CASSYSQDSLRGYTF,TGTGCCAGCAGTTACTCGCAGGACTCACTGCGCGGCTACACCTTC
NA,TRBJ1-5,TRBV7-6,NA,CASSLGSGRRPQHF,TGTGCCAGCAGCTTAGGATCAGGGCGACGGCCCCAGCATTTT
NA,TRBJ2-1,TRBV11-1,NA,CASSLAPPTNEQFF,TGTGCCAGCAGCTTAGCCCCTCCTACGAATGAGCAGTTCTTC
NA,TRBJ2-4,TRBV2,NA,CASEPGAKNIQYF,TGTGCCAGCGAGCCGGGAGCCAAAAACATTCAGTACTTC
NA,TRBJ1-6,TRBV9,NA,CASSGTANPEGSPLHF,TGTGCCAGCAGCGGCACGGCTAACCCAGAGGGGTCACCCCTCCACTTT
NA,TRBJ1-2,TRBV20-1,NA,CSGTPNYGYTF,TGCAGTGGTACCCCCAACTATGGCTACACCTTC
NA,TRBJ2-1,TRBV20-1,NA,CSARWPQGAYNEQFF,TGCAGTGCTAGATGGCCACAGGGAGCCTACAATGAGCAGTTCTTC
few,TRBJ2-2,TRBV5-1,NA,CASSAALDTGELFF,TGCGCCAGCAGCGCCGCATTAGACACCGGGGAGCTGTTTTTT
many,TRBJ2-2,TRBV7-2,NA,CASSLYTGELFF,TGTGCCAGCAGCTTGTACACCGGGGAGCTGTTTTTT
NA,TRBJ2-1,TRBV7-2,TRBD2,CASSLGTSGVQEQFF,TGTGCCAGCAGCTTGGGGACTAGCGGGGTCCAAGAGCAGTTCTTC
NA,TRBJ2-7,TRBV29-1,TRBD1,CSVGRQGSPYEQYF,TGCAGCGTTGGACGACAGGGTAGCCCCTACGAGCAGTACTTC
NA,TRBJ2-1,TRBV6-5,NA,CASSLGPRRNEQFF,TGTGCCAGCAGCCTGGGACCGCGCCGGAATGAGCAGTTCTTC
once,TRBJ2-4,TRBV5-1,NA,CASSPVPIQYF,TGCGCCAGCAGCCCCGTCCCCATTCAGTACTTC
NA,TRBJ1-4,TRBV7-9,NA,CASSPRVGGSTNEKLFF,TGTGCCAGCAGCCCTCGGGTCGGCGGCTCAACTAATGAAAAACTGTTTTTT
few,TRBJ2-3,TRBV12-3/TRBV12-4,NA,CASSPRVVTDTQYF,TGTGCCAGCAGTCCCCGTGTGGTTACAGATACGCAGTATTTT
NA,TRBJ2-5,TRBV5-1,NA,CASSLERAAYNEQYF,TGCGCCAGCAGCTTGGAAAGAGCTGCCTACAATGAGCAGTACTTC
NA,TRBJ1-5,TRBV6-2/TRBV6-3,NA,CASSSNAGYWKPQHF,TGTGCCAGCAGTTCAAATGCAGGGTACTGGAAGCCCCAGCATTTT
NA,TRBJ2-3,TRBV10-3,NA,CAIREPGGRTDTQYF,TGTGCCATCAGGGAGCCGGGGGGCAGGACAGATACGCAGTATTTT